The 7 T cell receptor beta chains reported below all come from one sample, sequenced in a study of shared clonotypes between healthy human individuals. Clones were read by immunoSEQ multiplex PCR, and TCRdb kept only the in-frame ones, dropping some. The table shows about half a million clones, with about 85% occurring only once. The sequenced sample was PBMCs. The receptors were gathered from a middle-aged woman in good health. Some clones in this sample may be carry-over from other donors' samples.

Details on this clone: Other DNA sequences in the sample encode the same CDR3. The chain recombines TRBV6-5 with TRBJ2-1; D is unresolved. The CDR3 spans 11 residues. Trimming removed 5 bases from V and 4 bases from J, with 3 bases in between. Per the germline V gene, CDR1 is MNHEY and CDR2 is SVGAGI. The CDR3 nucleotides read TGTGCCAGCAGTAGGTACAATGAGCAGTTCTTC. Amino acid sequence: CASSRYNEQFF.

This clone has just one count. The junction departs from the called germline gene at one end, perhaps through a read error. The V and J genes are TRBV7-7 and TRBJ2-5, with 7 positions matching TRBD1. Looked up from germline, CDR1 is SSHAT and CDR2 is FNYEAQ (reference sequence). This CDR3 is 14 amino acids long. CDR3 sequence (DNA): TGTGCTAGCAGCTTAACGACAGGGCAAGAGACCCAGTACTTC. Translating it yields CASSLTTGQETQYF.

The chain combines TRBV18 with TRBJ2-2; perhaps D is TRBD1 or TRBD2 (5 bases each). The V gene lost 3 bases and the J gene lost 0 bases, with 8 bases spanning the gap. Germline loops: CDR1 KGHSH, CDR2 LQKENI. The CDR3 has 15 amino acids. CDR3 DNA: TGTGCCAGCTCACCGGGACGTCCGAACACCGGGGAGCTGTTTTTT. Translation: CASSPGRPNTGELFF.

This chain links TRBV7-9 with TRBJ2-7; a weak D match, TRBD1 (7 bases). CDR3 length: 13 amino acids. V was trimmed by 1 base and J by 8 bases, leaving 12 bases between them. Germline V lookup: CDR1 SEHNR, CDR2 FQNEAQ (reference sequence). CDR3 loop: CASSLVPGGQQYF. In DNA form, the CDR3 reads TGTGCCAGCAGCTTAGTCCCAGGGGGGCAGCAGTACTTC.

This clone was picked up a small number of times. The rearrangement joins TRBV28 to TRBJ2-1, with D possibly TRBD2 on 6 matching bases. The V end lost 4 bases, the J end lost 3 bases, and 19 bases lay between the germline ends. The germline gives CDR1 MDHEN, CDR2 SYDVKM. This CDR3 has 17 amino acids. CDR3 in amino acids: CASSSAWDSGGYNEQFF. Written as DNA, the CDR3 is TGTGCCAGCAGTTCGGCGTGGGATAGCGGTGGCTACAATGAGCAGTTCTTC.

This clone was counted a few times. The chain uses TRBV28 and TRBJ1-2; D is uncertain. The V gene lost 3 bases and the J gene lost 10 bases, with 12 bases spanning the gap. The germline gives CDR1 MDHEN, CDR2 SYDVKM. There are 12 residues in the CDR3. For the CDR3, the DNA is TGTGCCAGCAGTTTCGGGAGGCTGGTCTACACCTTC. Amino acids: CASSFGRLVYTF.

This clone was seen a single time. J is TRBJ1-5 and V is TRBV6-1; no clear D. Trimming removed 8 bases from V and 0 bases from J, with 11 bases in between. The CDR3 has 14 amino acids. Germline V CDR1 and CDR2: MNHNS, SASEGT. The CDR3 DNA follows: TGTGCCAGCCTTACGACATTTAGCAATCAGCCCCAGCATTTT. Residues: CASLTTFSNQPQHF.